The 21 T cell receptor beta chains listed next were all sequenced from one sample in a study of OX40 agonist ivuxolimab in advanced cancers. Sequencing used immunoSEQ multiplex PCR; TCRdb keeps in-frame clones, though not all of them. This table holds 70,000 or so clones, around 90% found once. The sample in question was CD4+ or CD8+ T cells sorted from blood, obtained in a trial of the OX40 agonist ivuxolimab. The receptors shown here come from an adult with an advanced solid tumor such as melanoma, head and neck, liver or kidney cancer.

J is TRBJ2-5 and V is TRBV28; weak D call: TRBD1 (5 bases). CDR3 length: 16 amino acids. V was cut by 2 bases and J by 4 bases, with 17 bases left in between. Germline V gives CDR1 MDHEN, CDR2 SYDVKM. The DNA of the CDR3 is TGTGCCAGCAGTTTACGGCCCTCAGGGATGGGAGAGACCCAGTACTTC. Translated: CASSLRPSGMGETQYF.

The chain employs TRBV13 and TRBJ2-1; 7 bases are shared with TRBD1. CDR3 length equals 16 residues. J gave up 1 base and V 5 bases, and 8 bases lay outside the gene matches. Germline assignment: CDR1 PRHDT and CDR2 FYEKMQ (reference sequence). This CDR3 is CASSPDEGASYNEQFF. CDR3 nucleotide sequence: TGTGCCAGCAGCCCCGACGAGGGGGCTTCCTACAATGAGCAGTTCTTC. Full variable domain (outside the CDR3, taken from reference TRBV13 and TRBJ2-1): AAGVIQSPRHLIKEKRETATLKCYPIPRHDTVYWYQQGPGQDPQFLISFYEKMQSDKGSIPDRFSAQQFSDYHSELNMSSLELGDSALYFCASSPDEGASYNEQFFGPGTRLTVL.

The genes are TRBV4-1 and TRBJ2-5; D not certain. Deletions cut 3 bases from V and 5 bases from J, with 13 bases between. Germline values: CDR1 MGHRA, CDR2 YSYEKL. The CDR3 is 14 amino acids. CDR3 nucleotides: TGCGCCAGCAGCCACTATGGTATCGGGGAGACCCAGTACTTC. Amino acids: CASSHYGIGETQYF.

The rearrangement joins TRBV19 to TRBJ1-1; possible D gene TRBD1, 5 bases. The germline V and J ends were trimmed by 8 bases and 3 bases, with 19 bases remaining between them. The CDR3 runs to 15 residues. The germline V gene has CDR1 LNHDA and CDR2 SQIVND (reference sequence). The CDR3 DNA reads TGTGCCAGTTCTGCAAGGGCAGGGCCCTACACTGAAGCTTTCTTT. Amino acid sequence: CASSARAGPYTEAFF.

The chain carries TRBV5-1 and TRBJ2-2; no definite D call. Germline CDR1 SGHRS, CDR2 YFSETQ. The V and J ends lost 4 bases and 5 bases respectively, with 3 bases between them. This CDR3 region has 11 residues. This chain's CDR3 is CASSRTGELFF. The DNA of the CDR3 is TGCGCCAGCAGCCGAACCGGGGAGCTGTTTTTT.

The chain combines TRBV5-6 with TRBJ2-2; no clear D gene. CDR3 length: 18 residues. V was clipped by 0 bases and J by 0 bases, with 15 bases between them. Per germline, CDR1 SGHDT and CDR2 YYEEEE. The CDR3 nucleotides are TGTGCCAGCAGCTTGGCCATTCTTCAGGCAGCGAACACCGGGGAGCTGTTTTTT. This gives the protein CASSLAILQAANTGELFF.

This chain uses TRBV7-8 with TRBJ2-6; perhaps TRBD1 as D (6 bases). V was shortened by 8 bases and J by 1 base, with 24 bases between the two germline ends. Per germline, CDR1 SGHVS and CDR2 FQNEAQ. There are 19 residues in the CDR3. In nucleotides, the CDR3 is TGTGCCAGCGTTTATTTGGGGGCCAGGTTTCCATCTGGGGCCAACGTCCTGACTTTC. It codes for CASVYLGARFPSGANVLTF.

V is TRBV27 and J is TRBJ1-1, with D maybe TRBD1 (5 bases). CDR1 and CDR2 (germline): MNHEY, SMNVEV (reference sequence). The CDR3 extends over 14 amino acids. V shed 3 bases and J shed 5 bases, with 13 bases lying between them. Written as DNA, the CDR3 is TGTGCCAGCAGTTTTTTGTTGGGGGATACTGAAGCTTTCTTT. Its protein product is CASSFLLGDTEAFF.

J is TRBJ2-3 and V is TRBV7-3; 10 positions match TRBD2. From germline, CDR1 is SGHTA and CDR2 FQGTGA. This CDR3 comprises 15 residues. V dropped 8 bases and J dropped 1; count of bases not matched to a gene: 6. The CDR3 nucleotides read TGTGCCAGCTCCAAGGGGACTAGCGGCACAGATACGCAGTATTTT. Protein: CASSKGTSGTDTQYF.

The rearrangement joins TRBV25-1 to TRBJ1-1; D perhaps matches TRBD1 (6 bases). V lost 2 bases, J lost 1 base, and 8 bases lay in between. The length of the CDR3 is 14 residues. CDR1 and CDR2 from the germline V gene are MGHDK and SYGVNS. CDR3 nucleotides: TGTGCCAGCAGTGAAGGACAGTCGAACACTGAAGCTTTCTTT. Protein sequence: CASSEGQSNTEAFF.

The rearrangement joins TRBV11-2 to TRBJ2-7; D unclear. CDR3 size: 14 residues. Trimming cost V 4 bases and J 2 bases, with 12 bases left between them. The germline gives CDR1 SGHAT, CDR2 FQNNGV. The CDR3 sequence is CASSSPRLAYEQYF. The CDR3 coding sequence is TGTGCCAGCAGCTCCCCCCGCCTAGCCTACGAGCAGTACTTC.

This chain uses TRBV5-1 with TRBJ2-5, with TRBD1 identical over 7 bases. With 4 bases clipped from V and 12 bases from J, the junction kept 6 bases outside the gene matches. Per the germline V gene, CDR1 is SGHRS and CDR2 is YFSETQ. The CDR3 spans 11 residues. CDR3 sequence (DNA): TGCGCCAGCAGCATCACAGGGGAAGAGTACTTC. Its protein product is CASSITGEEYF.

V gene TRBV11-2 combines with J gene TRBJ2-7, with 11 nucleotides matching TRBD1. Germline CDR1 is SGHAT and CDR2 is FQNNGV. This CDR3 has 16 residues. V was pared by 5 bases and J by 6 bases, with 12 bases of the junction left unmatched. The CDR3 loop reads CASSRIPGQGAGEQYF. Written as DNA, the CDR3 is TGTGCCAGCAGCCGCATCCCCGGACAGGGGGCGGGCGAGCAGTACTTC. Variable domain in full (rest from reference TRBV11-2 and TRBJ2-7): EAGVAQSPRYKIIEKRQSVAFWCNPISGHATLYWYQQILGQGPKLLIQFQNNGVVDDSQLPKDRFSAERLKGVDSTLKIQPAKLEDSAVYLCASSRIPGQGAGEQYFGPGTRLTVT.

The chain joins TRBV4-3 to TRBJ2-7; D gene unclear. V lost 4 bases and J 2 bases, leaving 15 bases between the germline ends. The CDR3 sequence is 15 residues long. CDR1 is LGHNA, CDR2 YSLEER, per germline. The CDR3 is CASSPGRETTYEQYF. The CDR3 DNA sequence: TGCGCCAGCAGCCCAGGAAGGGAAACGACCTACGAGCAGTACTTC.

The chain is built from TRBV18 and TRBJ2-5; D remains ambiguous. Trimming removed 0 bases from V and 1 base from J, with 6 bases in between. Germline lookup yields CDR1 KGHSH and CDR2 LQKENI. This CDR3 region has 14 residues. The CDR3 region has the DNA TGTGCCAGCTCACCACCGGCACTCCAAGAGACCCAGTACTTC. Translating gives CASSPPALQETQYF.

The V call is TRBV4-2, the J call TRBJ1-1, with D unresolved. The CDR3 contains 14 residues. V was cut by 0 bases and J by 1 base, with 6 bases left in between. The V gene's germline CDR1 is LGHNA and CDR2 YNFKEQ. DNA for the CDR3: TGTGCCAGCAGCCAAGATTACGGGAACACTGAAGCTTTCTTT. Protein: CASSQDYGNTEAFF.

This rearrangement joins TRBV7-9 to TRBJ2-1, with 13 bases lining up with TRBD2. Germline CDR1 and CDR2: SEHNR and FQNEAQ (reference sequence). V shed 5 bases, J shed 9 bases, and the junction held 4 bases outside the gene matches. The CDR3 length is 14 residues. Here the CDR3 reads CASSLGLAGSEQFF. The CDR3 DNA is TGTGCCAGCAGCCTGGGACTAGCGGGGTCTGAGCAGTTCTTC.

This chain joins TRBV6-1 and TRBJ2-5; D is perhaps TRBD1 (6 bases). The germline V and J ends were trimmed by 0 bases and 1 base, with 9 bases remaining between them. The CDR3 is 15 amino acids. The germline V gene has CDR1 MNHNS and CDR2 SASEGT. CDR3 bases: TGTGCCAGCAGTGAAGCGGGGACAACCCAAGAGACCCAGTACTTC. This codes for CASSEAGTTQETQYF.

This chain connects TRBV27 to TRBJ2-7; no reliable D call. Germline V gene sequence: CDR1 MNHEY, CDR2 SMNVEV (reference sequence). The CDR3 consists of 13 residues. Deletions cut 4 bases from V and 4 bases from J, with 11 bases between. CDR3 nucleotide sequence: TGTGCCAGCAGTTCCGGACGGCCGTACGAGCAGTACTTC. Translating it yields CASSSGRPYEQYF.

This chain uses TRBV27 with TRBJ2-7, with 11 bases aligning to TRBD2. The CDR3 sequence is 15 residues long. Trimming took 6 bases from V and 4 from J; bases not matched to a gene: 8. Germline CDR1 is MNHEY and CDR2 is SMNVEV (reference sequence). CDR3 sequence: CASRLTSGMIYEQYF. DNA of the CDR3: TGTGCCAGCAGACTGACTAGCGGGATGATATACGAGCAGTACTTC.

The V call is TRBV6-6, the J call TRBJ2-7; 12 nucleotides line up with TRBD1. V was clipped by 6 bases and J by 2 bases; unmatched bases: 5. The CDR3 has 15 residues. CDR1 and CDR2 (germline): MNHNY, SVGAGI (reference sequence). CDR3: CASRGQGAMPYEQYF. The CDR3 coding sequence is TGTGCCAGCAGGGGACAGGGGGCCATGCCCTACGAGCAGTACTTC.